Listed below are T cell receptor beta chains from one sample, sequenced in a study of vaccination effects on CD4 cells after COVID-19. TCRdb keeps only in-frame clones here, not all; method: immunoSEQ multiplex PCR. The sample records over 25,000 clones, about 75% being singletons. Their antigen targets remain unknown. The material was CD4+ T cells from PBMCs cultured with SARS-CoV-2 spike peptides, obtained after COVID-19 vaccination. The receptors come from a human donor who received a COVID-19 vaccine. Some clones in this sample may be carry-over from other donors' samples. Each CDR3 is given with its conserved first and last residue. The D gene is left open where the match is weak. The size entry is marked missing in some rows and otherwise reads once, few, many or a size class.

TGTGCCAGCAGTGGGACAGGGACCAAAAACATTCAGTACTTC,CASSGTGTKNIQYF,.,TRBD1,TRBV25-1,TRBJ2-4
TGTGCCAGCAGCTTACCGGGACGTTATAATTCACCCCTCCACTTT,CASSLPGRYNSPLHF,.,.,TRBV3-1/TRBV3-2,TRBJ1-6
TGTGCCAGCAGCCCTGGGGTTGGCGCCAAAATTATAGCCAAAAACATTCAGTACTTC,CASSPGVGAKIIAKNIQYF,.,.,TRBV7-2,TRBJ2-4
TGTGCCAGCAGCTTAATTTTCCACACCGGGGAGCTGTTTTTT,CASSLIFHTGELFF,.,.,TRBV7-3,TRBJ2-2
TGCGCCAGCAGCCTCGGGACAGGGGTTTTGGGCACTGAAGCTTTCTTT,CASSLGTGVLGTEAFF,.,TRBD1,TRBV4-1,TRBJ1-1
TGTGCCGGGAAAGCCGGACAGGGTTATATGGACACTGAAGCTTTCTTT,CAGKAGQGYMDTEAFF,.,TRBD1,TRBV30,TRBJ1-1
TGTGCCTGGGGGACAGGGGTGACCCAGTACTTC,CAWGTGVTQYF,.,TRBD1,TRBV30,TRBJ2-5
TGTGCCAGCAGTTACAATACAGGGGGGAGGAGAGATACGCAGTATTTT,CASSYNTGGRRDTQYF,.,TRBD1,TRBV5-6,TRBJ2-3
TGCGCCAGCAGTCACGGGACAGGGGAAGCTTTCTTT,CASSHGTGEAFF,.,TRBD1,TRBV10-2,TRBJ1-1
TGTGCCAGTAGCCGGGACAGGGAATCAGATACGCAGTATTTT,CASSRDRESDTQYF,.,TRBD1,TRBV27,TRBJ2-3
TGTGCCAGCAGCCTTACCGAGACCACAGATACGCAGTATTTT,CASSLTETTDTQYF,.,.,TRBV6-5,TRBJ2-3
TGTGCCAGCAGCCATCTAGCCTCTGAGCAGTTCTTC,CASSHLASEQFF,.,.,TRBV3-1/TRBV3-2,TRBJ2-1
TGTGCCAGCAGTTACAGGGGGCCCCTTAATCAGCCCCAGCATTTT,CASSYRGPLNQPQHF,.,TRBD1,TRBV7-8,TRBJ1-5
TGCGCCAGCAGCTTGGGAGACGTTAACACCGGGGAGCTGTTTTTT,CASSLGDVNTGELFF,.,.,TRBV5-1,TRBJ2-2
TGCGCCAGCAGCCAAGTATACACCGGGGGACCCCAAGAGACCCAGTACTTC,CASSQVYTGGPQETQYF,.,.,TRBV4-1,TRBJ2-5
TGTGCCAGTAGCCAGGGACTAGCGGGGGGGAAATACTCCTACAATGAGCAGTTCTTC,CASSQGLAGGKYSYNEQFF,.,TRBD2,TRBV19,TRBJ2-1
TGTGCCAGCAGTTTATTAGATACGCAGTATTTT,CASSLLDTQYF,.,.,TRBV12-3/TRBV12-4,TRBJ2-3
TGTGCCAGCAGTCCCACCGGGACGGCTAATGAAAAACTGTTTTTT,CASSPTGTANEKLFF,.,.,TRBV28,TRBJ1-4
TGTGCCACTTACAGACAGCGGGACTCTGGAAACACCATATATTTT,CATYRQRDSGNTIYF,medium-sized,.,TRBV6-6,TRBJ1-3
TGTGCCAGCAGAGACCGACAGGGGAATACGGGAAAACTGTTTTTT,CASRDRQGNTGKLFF,.,TRBD1,TRBV7-9,TRBJ1-4
TGTGCCACCAGTCAGCGCACAGATACGCAGTATTTT,CATSQRTDTQYF,.,.,TRBV24-1,TRBJ2-3
TGTGCCACCAGTGACCTCGAGGGGACAGGGTCAGATACGCAGTATTTT,CATSDLEGTGSDTQYF,.,TRBD1,TRBV24-1,TRBJ2-3
TGTGCCACCAGTGATCCTAGACATGTAGAGACCCAGTACTTC,CATSDPRHVETQYF,.,.,TRBV24-1,TRBJ2-5
TGTGCCAGCAGTCGGGACAGCCAAGAGACCCAGTACTTC,CASSRDSQETQYF,.,TRBD1,TRBV6-5,TRBJ2-5
TGTGCCAGCAGTTTCCTGTCCGGGGAGCTGTTTTTT,CASSFLSGELFF,.,.,TRBV12-3/TRBV12-4,TRBJ2-2
TGTGCCAGCAGGAGGGTAGTCTACAATGAGCAGTTCTTC,CASRRVVYNEQFF,.,.,TRBV2,TRBJ2-1
TGTGCCAGCTCACCTAATAGCTTGGGGGCGGGGAACACTGAAGCTTTCTTT,CASSPNSLGAGNTEAFF,.,.,TRBV18,TRBJ1-1
TGTGCCAGCAGCCAAACTAGAGGAAACACCATATATTTT,CASSQTRGNTIYF,.,.,TRBV4-2,TRBJ1-3
TGCGCCAGCAGCACTCTAGCTGATCCCTACGAGCAGTACTTC,CASSTLADPYEQYF,.,.,TRBV4-1,TRBJ2-7
TGTGCCAGCAGCCCTTCCGGGACAGGGTACTACAATGAGCAGTTCTTC,CASSPSGTGYYNEQFF,.,TRBD1,TRBV6-2/TRBV6-3,TRBJ2-1
TGCGCCAGCAGCTCCCAGGGGGCGCGGGGGGCCTCCTACAATGAGCAGTTCTTC,CASSSQGARGASYNEQFF,.,.,TRBV5-1,TRBJ2-1
TGCGCCAGCAGCCAAAAAGCAGGAGTCTATGGCTACACCTTC,CASSQKAGVYGYTF,.,.,TRBV4-1,TRBJ1-2
TGTGCCAGCAGCCTAGATTGGGGAACTAATGAAAAACTGTTTTTT,CASSLDWGTNEKLFF,once,.,TRBV7-2,TRBJ1-4
TGTGCCAGCAGCCAAAACGGCGGACGGCGGGATGGCTACACCTTC,CASSQNGGRRDGYTF,once,.,TRBV3-1/TRBV3-2,TRBJ1-2
TGTGCCAGCAGCTTCTCAGGGGGGTACACAGATACGCAGTATTTT,CASSFSGGYTDTQYF,.,.,TRBV7-3,TRBJ2-3
TGCGCCAGCAGCCCCGGGCCAGAGGGAAAGACCGGGGAGCTGTTTTTT,CASSPGPEGKTGELFF,.,.,TRBV5-1,TRBJ2-2
TGTGCCACCAGTGATTTGGGGCGGGACTATGGCTACACCTTC,CATSDLGRDYGYTF,.,.,TRBV24-1,TRBJ1-2
TGTGCCAGCTCACCACCAAAGGGGGGGAGTAAAGGAGAGACCCAGTACTTC,CASSPPKGGSKGETQYF,.,.,TRBV18,TRBJ2-5
TGCGCCAGCAGCCCCGATGGCAGGGGGAATGAAAAACTGTTTTTT,CASSPDGRGNEKLFF,.,TRBD1,TRBV5-1,TRBJ1-4
TGTGCCACCAGTGATTCACAGGGGGCTGGGGAAAAACTGTTTTTT,CATSDSQGAGEKLFF,.,TRBD1,TRBV24-1,TRBJ1-4
TGTGCCTGGAGTGTACAGGGTTACAATGAGCAGTTCTTC,CAWSVQGYNEQFF,.,.,TRBV30,TRBJ2-1
TGTGCCAGCAGGGACAGGGGATCGGCCGGGGAGCTGTTTTTT,CASRDRGSAGELFF,few,TRBD1,TRBV2,TRBJ2-2
TGTGCCAGCAGCTTAGCGAATAGGGGCGCAGATACGCAGTATTTT,CASSLANRGADTQYF,.,.,TRBV7-9,TRBJ2-3
TGTGCCACCAGTGAGGGTACAGGGGCCCCGGGGGAGCTGTTTTTT,CATSEGTGAPGELFF,once,TRBD1,TRBV24-1,TRBJ2-2